This is a list of T cell receptor beta chains from one sample in a study of blood T cell repertoires in COVID-19. Only in-frame clones appear in the TCRdb table, and some are missing; sequencing was by immunoSEQ multiplex PCR. In the table there are some 100,000 clones, around 85% of which are singletons. Sequences were obtained from peripheral blood. All receptors come from an older woman with active or convalescent COVID-19. Both conserved end residues are part of each CDR3. D genes are given only for firm matches. The size field is filled for only some rows; it gives once, few, many or a size class.

clone size	J gene	D gene	V gene	CDR3 DNA	CDR3 protein
.	TRBJ1-1	.	TRBV6-6	TGTGCCAGTAGCCCCAGTGTCGGTGAAGCTTTCTTT	CASSPSVGEAFF
.	TRBJ2-7	.	TRBV5-5	TGTGCCAGCAGCTTGGCCGGGAGGGCGGGACAGAGCTCCTACGAGCAGTACTTC	CASSLAGRAGQSSYEQYF
.	TRBJ1-5	.	TRBV2	TGTGCCAGCAAAGGGAGTCTCATCCTAGGCAATCAGCCCCAGCATTTT	CASKGSLILGNQPQHF
.	TRBJ1-1	.	TRBV11-3	TGTGCCAATTTACCAGGCATGAACACTGAAGCTTTCTTT	CANLPGMNTEAFF
.	TRBJ1-2	TRBD1	TRBV10-2	TGCGCCAGCAGCGTACAGGGGGGTTATGGCTACACCTTC	CASSVQGGYGYTF
.	TRBJ1-6	TRBD1	TRBV7-2	TGTGCCAGCAGCCAAGTAGGGGGCGCGGATTCACCCCTCCACTTT	CASSQVGGADSPLHF
.	TRBJ1-1	TRBD1	TRBV7-9	TGTGCCAGCAGCTTAGCCACAGGGGGCGGGAGCACTGAAGCTTTCTTT	CASSLATGGGSTEAFF
.	TRBJ2-3	TRBD1	TRBV6-6	TGTGCCAGCAGTCCCAGCACCGGGACAGGGGGCGGAGGAGATACGCAGTATTTT	CASSPSTGTGGGGDTQYF
.	TRBJ2-3	TRBD2	TRBV5-1	TGCGCCAGCAGGGCGGGGACTAGCGCCATCACAGATACGCAGTATTTT	CASRAGTSAITDTQYF
.	TRBJ1-3	.	TRBV3-1/TRBV3-2	TGTGCCAGCAGCCTTCAACAGGGCGTCGGGGGAAACACCATATATTTT	CASSLQQGVGGNTIYF
.	TRBJ1-1	.	TRBV28	TGTGCCAGCAGCAACTCCAGGGTCCCAGCCGCTGAAGCTTTCTTT	CASSNSRVPAAEAFF
.	TRBJ1-5	.	TRBV19	TGTGCCAGTAGTATCTCCAGGGGTCCGTATCAGCCCCAGCATTTT	CASSISRGPYQPQHF
once	TRBJ1-5	.	TRBV2	TGTGCCAGCAGTGAGCGGGCGTATAGCAATCAGCCCCAGCATTTT	CASSERAYSNQPQHF
few	TRBJ2-7	.	TRBV28	TGTGCCAGCAGTTTCGGGCAGGAGGTGGGCGAGCAGTACTTC	CASSFGQEVGEQYF
.	TRBJ1-2	.	TRBV7-2	TGTGCCAGCAGCTCGAGGCAGGGGCCTAAAAATCTACGTTATGGCTACACCTTC	CASSSRQGPKNLRYGYTF
.	TRBJ1-1	.	TRBV7-6	TGTGCCAGCAGGAGCACCTTGAACACTGAAGCTTTCTTT	CASRSTLNTEAFF
.	TRBJ2-1	TRBD1	TRBV6-5	TGTGCCAGCCAAGGGACAGGGAGATCCTACAATGAGCAGTTCTTC	CASQGTGRSYNEQFF
.	TRBJ2-5	.	TRBV12-5	TGTGCTAGTGGTTTGGTCCTAGACCTCACTGAGACCCAGTACTTC	CASGLVLDLTETQYF
.	TRBJ2-7	TRBD2	TRBV18	TGTGCCAGCTCACCAAGCCTAGCGGGGACACTCGAGCAGTACTTC	CASSPSLAGTLEQYF
.	TRBJ2-6	TRBD1	TRBV7-9	TGTGCCAGCAGCGGGACAGGGGTCTCACCTGGGGCCAACGTCCTGACTTTC	CASSGTGVSPGANVLTF
.	TRBJ2-7	.	TRBV16	TGTGCCAGCAGCCCCCAGGGGTACGAGCAGTACTTC	CASSPQGYEQYF
.	TRBJ2-3	.	TRBV7-9	TGTGCCAGCTGCTCGGGGTCAGATACGCAGTATTTT	CASCSGSDTQYF
.	TRBJ1-2	.	TRBV19	TGTGCCAGTAGTATAACTGGACAATGGTATGGCTACACCTTC	CASSITGQWYGYTF
.	TRBJ2-1	.	TRBV2	TGTGCCAGCAGGGGGCTTAAGATCAATGAGCAGTTCTTC	CASRGLKINEQFF
.	TRBJ2-7	.	TRBV7-2	TGTGCCAGCAGCTCGTTCCTCTCCTACGAGCAGTACTTC	CASSSFLSYEQYF
.	TRBJ1-2	.	TRBV28	TGTGCCAGCAGTTCGGCGGGACGGTATGGCTACACCTTC	CASSSAGRYGYTF
.	TRBJ2-5	TRBD2	TRBV2	TGTGCCAGCAGTGGACTAGCGGGGGTAGAGACCCAGTACTTC	CASSGLAGVETQYF
.	TRBJ2-3	TRBD2	TRBV11-2	TGTGCCAGCAGCTTAGGAGCGGGGGGCGACTTTAGCACAGATACGCAGTATTTT	CASSLGAGGDFSTDTQYF
.	TRBJ2-5	.	TRBV25-1	TGTGCCAGCAGTTTCCGAACACCAAGGGGGGAGACCCAGTACTTC	CASSFRTPRGETQYF
.	TRBJ2-5	TRBD1	TRBV5-1	TGCGCCAGCGCCGGTCTGAGGGGACAGTCGGAGACCCAGTACTTC	CASAGLRGQSETQYF
.	TRBJ2-7	TRBD1	TRBV18	TGTGCCAGCTCGCGGGACAGGCTCGACGAGCAGTACTTC	CASSRDRLDEQYF
once	TRBJ1-5	.	TRBV24-1	TGTGCCACCAGTGCGAACAGGGACAATCAGCCCCAGCATTTT	CATSANRDNQPQHF
once	TRBJ2-1	TRBD1	TRBV5-1	TGCGCCAGCAGCCGACGACAGGGGGACGAGAATGAGCAGTTCTTC	CASSRRQGDENEQFF
.	TRBJ2-1	TRBD1	TRBV7-2	TGTGCCAGCAGCCAGGAACCGGGACAGGGGTACAATGAGCAGTTCTTC	CASSQEPGQGYNEQFF
.	TRBJ2-7	.	TRBV4-1	TGCGCCAGCAGCCAGGTCCGGGACTCGGCCTACGAGCAGTACTTC	CASSQVRDSAYEQYF
.	TRBJ2-7	TRBD1	TRBV5-4	TGTGCCAGCAGCGCAGACAGGGGAACCTACGAGCAGTACTTC	CASSADRGTYEQYF
few	TRBJ2-7	TRBD1	TRBV7-9	TGTGCCAGCAGCTCCCACTCGGGACAGCAATACGAGCAGTACTTC	CASSSHSGQQYEQYF
.	TRBJ2-5	.	TRBV2	TGTGCCGTTGGCCGAGGAGGTGAGACCCAGTACTTC	CAVGRGGETQYF
once	TRBJ1-1	.	TRBV18	TGTGCCAGCTCACCACCTGGCCGCGGGGGCACTGAAGCTTTCTTT	CASSPPGRGGTEAFF
.	TRBJ2-3	.	TRBV19	TGTGCCAGTAGTATCCGGCGGGGGCGATCCCAGGGCACAGATACGCAGTATTTT	CASSIRRGRSQGTDTQYF
.	TRBJ2-7	TRBD1	TRBV19	TGTGCCAGTAGTAAGCCGGGACAGGGAACCTACGAGCAGTACTTC	CASSKPGQGTYEQYF
.	TRBJ1-1	TRBD1	TRBV10-3	TGTGCCATCAGTGAAGCCCAGGGGGCGACTGAAGCTTTCTTT	CAISEAQGATEAFF
.	TRBJ2-7	TRBD2	TRBV18	TGTGCCAGCTCACCACCGGTTAGCGGGATCTACGAGCAGTACTTC	CASSPPVSGIYEQYF
.	TRBJ2-7	TRBD2	TRBV7-2	TGTGCCAGCAGCTTAGGCGGGGGGGGAGGCGAGCAGTACTTC	CASSLGGGGGEQYF
.	TRBJ1-1	.	TRBV4-2	TGTGCCAGCAGCCAAGGACAGCTCATGAACACTGAAGCTTTCTTT	CASSQGQLMNTEAFF
.	TRBJ1-5	.	TRBV6-2/TRBV6-3	TGTGCCAGCAGTTCCTCGGCAGCGAGGTCAAGACAGCCCCAGCATTTT	CASSSSAARSRQPQHF
.	TRBJ1-2	.	TRBV12-3/TRBV12-4	TGTGCCAGCAGGGCGAGGGCTGGCTACACCTTC	CASRARAGYTF
.	TRBJ2-3	TRBD1	TRBV14	TGTGCCAGCAGCAAAAGACAGGGCGCTAGCACAGATACGCAGTATTTT	CASSKRQGASTDTQYF
.	TRBJ2-6	.	TRBV2	TGTGCCAGCAGTGAACTAGCCTCGGGGGCCAACGTCCTGACTTTC	CASSELASGANVLTF
once	TRBJ1-2	.	TRBV10-3	TGTGCCATCAGCGAGGGAGGGGACTATGGCTACACCTTC	CAISEGGDYGYTF
few	TRBJ1-1	.	TRBV18	TGTGCCAGCTCAACTCCAGGGTGGACTGAAGCTTTCTTT	CASSTPGWTEAFF
.	TRBJ1-6	TRBD1	TRBV4-1	TGCGCCAGCAGCCCGACGTGGGACAGGGATTCACCCCTCCACTTT	CASSPTWDRDSPLHF
once	TRBJ2-7	TRBD2	TRBV7-9	TGTGCCAGCAGCTTCGGCGGGGGGAACGAGCAGTACTTC	CASSFGGGNEQYF
.	TRBJ2-7	.	TRBV11-2	TGTGCCAGCAGCTTGGGCAGAGGGTTCTACGAGCAGTACTTC	CASSLGRGFYEQYF
.	TRBJ1-2	TRBD1	TRBV25-1	TGTGCCAGCACCGGGGACAGTAGGTATGGCTACACCTTC	CASTGDSRYGYTF
.	TRBJ2-2	TRBD1	TRBV4-3	TGCGCCAGCAGCCAGGGACAGGGTTACGCCGGGGAGCTGTTTTTT	CASSQGQGYAGELFF
.	TRBJ2-7	.	TRBV5-1	TGCGCCAGCAGCTTGGAGGAGGGACCCTACGAGCAGTACTTC	CASSLEEGPYEQYF
once	TRBJ2-1	TRBD2	TRBV29-1	TGCAGCGTTGAATCCCCCGGGACTAGCGGGGGAACCAATGAGCAGTTCTTC	CSVESPGTSGGTNEQFF
.	TRBJ1-2	.	TRBV15	TGTGCCACCAGCGCCCAGCGGGGTAACTATGGCTACACCTTC	CATSAQRGNYGYTF
.	TRBJ2-1	TRBD2	TRBV19	TGTGCCAGTAGTATTATCCCTAGCGGGGCTTCCTACAATGAGCAGTTCTTC	CASSIIPSGASYNEQFF